The clone carrying this T cell receptor (beta chain) was counted ten times or more. This CDR3 contains 14 residues. V trimming: 5 bases; J trimming: 6 bases; junction bases outside the gene matches: 10. The germline V gene encodes CDR1 SQVTM and CDR2 ANQGSEA. TCR beta VDJ and CDR3 profiles were obtained from a genomic DNA template. TCRdb fed the reads into MiXCR, producing one record per CDR3 protein. The repertoire holds approximately 130,000 distinct CDR3 sequences, with around two fifths as singletons. The data were obtained in a study of CD8+CD57+ T cells in acquired aplastic anemia. Sequenced input: sorted CD4+, CD8+, or CD8+CD57+ T cells (not recorded which) from PBMCs. This clonotype originated in a human donor in good health, serving as a control. The chain is built from TRBV29-1 and TRBJ1-1, with TRBD1 identical over 9 bases. CDR3 loop: CSVRGGQGRAEAFF. As DNA, the CDR3 is TGCAGCGTTCGGGGGGGACAGGGACGGGCTGAAGCTTTCTTT.